This T cell receptor beta chain was retrieved from a study of OX40 agonist ivuxolimab in advanced cancers. Generated by immunoSEQ multiplex PCR, the TCRdb table keeps only in-frame clones and is missing some. The sample consists of almost 80,000 clones, about 84% of them appearing once. Germline V gives CDR1 MDHEN, CDR2 SYDVKM. The J segment lost 2 bases and the V segment lost 5 bases, leaving 9 bases of the junction unmatched. The CDR3 extends over 16 amino acids. The chain is built from TRBV28 and TRBJ1-3; 7 bases are a match to TRBD1. This receptor was taken from an adult with an advanced solid tumor such as melanoma, head and neck, liver or kidney cancer. The source material was CD4+ or CD8+ T cells sorted from blood, sampled in a trial of the OX40 agonist ivuxolimab. CDR3 region: CASSLLQGRTGNTIYF. The CDR3 DNA follows: TGTGCCAGCAGTCTATTACAGGGGCGGACTGGAAACACCATATATTTT.